Reported below is one T cell receptor (beta chain). Its binding antigen is unknown. Base qualities are not provided; no much larger clone lies one nucleotide away. For TCR Vbeta sequencing, memory CD4+ T cells were sorted ex vivo from the peripheral blood of both healthy controls and narcolepsy patients. This sample is drawn from a study of T cells in narcolepsy (dated by TCRdb to the late 2010s). Context from the whole study: Patients with narcolepsy type 1 or type 2 (NT1, NT2) and healthy control donors were enrolled in the study. To look for autoreactive T cells in narcolepsy patients that target self-antigens of hypocretin neurons (hypocretin, TRIB2), the study used TCR Vbeta sequencing to follow clonotypes in blood and CSF. Overall study outcomes, separate from this receptor: According to the report, autoreactive clonotypes were detected serially in the blood of the same patients and of different patients, but not in healthy controls. Some blood memory CD4+ repertoires from patients and controls contained no sequences matching autoreactive T cell clones. Plots comparing CSF and blood CD4+ T cell clonotypes from the same patient highlighted HCRT-specific and TRIB2-specific autoreactive clonotypes. Patients and controls had similar numbers of sequenced blood memory CD4+ clonotypes, with averages of approximately 40,000 in patients and 30,000 to 35,000 in controls.

Library preparation was by the immunoSEQ multiplex PCR assay. What TCRdb holds here is the immuneACCESS table cut down to in-frame rearrangements. Part of the clones is not present; checked against another copy, under half of the missing clones reflect an unresolved V gene, and the others are unexplained. The table for this sample lists tens of thousands of clones; approximately 85% of them were counted only once. The biggest ten clones account for about 9.4% of the sample. The sequenced sample consisted of memory (CD45RA-) CD4+ T cells from blood. What the cell subset or site label conveys for this sample: memory T cells sorted ex vivo from peripheral blood. The TCR sequence derives from a human donor in good health.

The CDR3 here reads CASSYRRVSSYNEQFF. The DNA sequence follows: TGTGCCAGCAGTTACAGGCGGGTGAGCTCCTACAATGAGCAGTTCTTC. In this chain, TRBV6-5 is recombined with TRBJ2-1; possibly the D gene is TRBD2, per 5 matching bases. V is reduced by 2 bases and J by 0 bases, leaving a spacing of 11 bases between them. From its cysteine to its phenylalanine, the CDR3 spans 16 amino acids. Only the CDR3 portion is preserved as DNA: 48 bases, with reading frame beginning at the first base. CDR1 and CDR2 are drawn from the germline V gene: MNHEY, SVGAGI.